The 11 T cell receptor beta chains in this list originate from one sample, sequenced in a study of T cell responses to AZD1222 COVID-19 vaccine. The method was immunoSEQ multiplex PCR; TCRdb's version includes in-frame clones alone and lacks a portion of them. This sample has 130,000 to 150,000 clones, with approximately 90% found just once. This specimen was peripheral blood, taken on day 0 of AZD1222 vaccination. These receptors were collected from an adult in good health.

The genes are TRBV4-1 and TRBJ2-1; 8 nucleotides align to TRBD2. Looked up from germline, CDR1 is MGHRA and CDR2 is YSYEKL. This CDR3 spans 17 amino acids. V lost 4 bases, J lost 8 bases, and 16 bases stayed unmatched. The chain's CDR3 is CASSRGGLARLGDEQFF. In nucleotides, the CDR3 is TGCGCCAGCAGCCGCGGTGGACTAGCTCGCTTGGGGGATGAGCAGTTCTTC.

This chain joins TRBV7-9 and TRBJ1-3; D remains ambiguous. The V gene's germline CDR1 is SEHNR and CDR2 FQNEAQ (reference sequence). V was clipped by 6 bases and J by 4 bases, with 13 bases between them. This CDR3 region has 14 residues. The CDR3 sequence is CASSPAGSGNTIYF. CDR3 bases: TGTGCCAGCAGTCCAGCGGGGTCCGGAAACACCATATATTTT.

The CDR3 nucleotides are TGTGCCATCAGTGGGTGGGCGGGGTCCTACGAGCAGTACTTC. Protein: CAISGWAGSYEQYF. The chain couples TRBV10-3 to TRBJ2-7, with D perhaps matching TRBD2 (6 bases). V was clipped by 4 bases and J by 1 base, with 11 bases between them. This CDR3 has 14 amino acids. Germline-derived CDR1 and CDR2 are ENHRY and SYGVKD.

The V and J genes are TRBV4-2 and TRBJ1-4, with 8 bases aligning to TRBD1. The ends lost 0 bases at V and 8 bases at J; junction bases unmatched: 8. The CDR3 length is 16 residues. The germline V gene encodes CDR1 LGHNA and CDR2 YNFKEQ. The CDR3 sequence is CASSQDRGQGSEKLFF. The CDR3 DNA is TGTGCCAGCAGCCAAGATCGTGGACAGGGTAGCGAAAAACTGTTTTTT.

J is TRBJ2-6 and V is TRBV7-6; D possibly corresponds to TRBD1 (6 bases). Germline V gene sequence: CDR1 SGHVS, CDR2 FNYEAQ. This CDR3 is 16 amino acids long. Trimming took off 5 bases at V and 2 bases at J, with 13 bases between the two ends. In nucleotides, the CDR3 is TGTGCCAGCAGCAACCCTCAGGGGCCTGGGGCCAACGTCCTGACTTTC. Translation: CASSNPQGPGANVLTF.

The table lists this clone with a count of one. J is TRBJ1-3 and V is TRBV7-9; 7 bases match TRBD1. The CDR3 is made up of 18 amino acids. V gave up 4 bases and J gave up 0 bases; unmatched junction bases: 12. Per germline, CDR1 SEHNR and CDR2 FQNEAQ (reference sequence). The CDR3 reads CASSYRGNGPYSGNTIYF. The CDR3 nucleotides are TGTGCCAGCAGCTACAGGGGTAACGGCCCCTACTCTGGAAACACCATATATTTT.

This chain joins TRBV11-2 and TRBJ2-7, with D perhaps matching TRBD1 (7 bases). There are 14 residues in the CDR3. CDR1 is SGHAT, CDR2 FQNNGV, per germline. Trimming shortened V by 1 base and J by 6 bases, and 13 bases separated the two germline ends. This CDR3 is CASSLVARGVEQYF. The CDR3 nucleotides read TGTGCCAGCAGCTTAGTTGCCAGGGGGGTCGAGCAGTACTTC.

The chain uses TRBV2 and TRBJ2-2; D might be TRBD1 or TRBD2, each matching 5 bases. CDR1 SNHLY and CDR2 FYNNEI come from the germline V gene. CDR3 size: 15 residues. V lost 6 bases, J lost 2 bases, and 13 bases lay in between. The CDR3 region is CASRGTRLNTGELFF. DNA for the CDR3: TGTGCCAGCAGGGGGACGAGGTTAAACACCGGGGAGCTGTTTTTT.

V and J are TRBV2 and TRBJ2-7; 7 bases match TRBD1. The length of the CDR3 is 15 residues. V shed 6 bases and J 2 bases; nucleotides not matched to a gene: 10. Germline V gene data show CDR1 as SNHLY and CDR2 as FYNNEI. The CDR3 is CASSPTGVLAYEQYF. In DNA form, the CDR3 reads TGTGCCAGCAGCCCAACAGGGGTTTTGGCCTACGAGCAGTACTTC. Using reference TRBV2 and TRBJ2-7 for the parts outside the CDR3, the full variable domain is EPEVTQTPSHQVTQMGQEVILRCVPISNHLYFYWYRQILGQKVEFLVSFYNNEISEKSEIFDDQFSVERPDGSNFTLKIRSTKLEDSAMYFCASSPTGVLAYEQYFGPGTRLTVT.

The chain is built from TRBV5-4 and TRBJ2-3; 9 bases are shared with TRBD2. After removal of 3 bases from V and 2 bases from J, the junction contained 7 bases not matched to a gene. The CDR3 is 16 residues long. The germline CDR1 and CDR2 sequences are SGHNT and YYREEE (reference sequence). As DNA, the CDR3 is TGTGCCAGCAGCTCCGTAGCGGGAGCTGTCACAGATACGCAGTATTTT. Translating gives CASSSVAGAVTDTQYF. Together with reference TRBV5-4 and TRBJ2-3, the CDR3 gives the full variable domain: ETGVTQSPTHLIKTRGQQVTLRCSSQSGHNTVSWYQQALGQGPQFIFQYYREEENGRGNFPPRFSGLQFPNYSSELNVNALELDDSALYLCASSSVAGAVTDTQYFGPGTRLTVL.

CDR3 nucleotide sequence: TGTGCCAGCAGTTCGCGGGCCCTGAGCCCCCAGTATGGCTACACCTTC. Amino acids: CASSSRALSPQYGYTF. V gene TRBV6-6 combines with J gene TRBJ1-2; D gene unclear. Trimming removed 4 bases from V and 5 bases from J, with 20 bases in between. The CDR3 has 16 residues. Germline values: CDR1 MNHNY, CDR2 SVGAGI (reference sequence).